What follows are 9 T cell receptor beta chains derived from one specimen sequenced in a study of CD8 T cells in Susac syndrome. RNA in amounts of roughly 0.5 to 1 ug was reverse transcribed with random hexamers. TCRdb processed the immunoSEQ multiplex PCR reads anew with MiXCR; each CDR3 protein has one entry. This table has 75,000 to 95,000 distinct CDR3 sequences, approximately 93% appearing once. Sequencing was done on a sample of CD8+ T cells from PBMCs. The receptor set was obtained from a human donor with Susac syndrome.

The rearrangement uses TRBV5-4 and TRBJ2-3, with no clear D. Trimming left V 3 bases short and J 2 bases short, with 19 bases between. Germline CDR1 is SGHNT and CDR2 is YYREEE (reference sequence). CDR3 length equals 17 residues. CDR3 sequence reads: CASSSKFGKGPTDTQYF. The CDR3 coding sequence is TGTGCCAGCAGCTCGAAGTTTGGCAAAGGGCCCACAGATACGCAGTATTTT. Using reference TRBV5-4 and TRBJ2-3 for the parts outside the CDR3, the full variable domain is ETGVTQSPTHLIKTRGQQVTLRCSSQSGHNTVSWYQQALGQGPQFIFQYYREEENGRGNFPPRFSGLQFPNYSSELNVNALELDDSALYLCASSSKFGKGPTDTQYFGPGTRLTVL.

This clonotype appeared a single time. The J gene is TRBJ1-4, the V gene TRBV12-3 or TRBV12-4; 9 bases map to TRBD1. The CDR3 extends over 18 amino acids. V lost 5 bases, J lost 7 bases, and 17 bases stayed unmatched. The CDR3 DNA sequence: TGTGCCAGCAGTACCCAACCTCTACGTCGGGACAGGGCTGAAAAACTGTTTTTT. It codes for CASSTQPLRRDRAEKLFF.

The CDR3 DNA reads as TGCAGTGCTAGAGATCGCCCCCCCAGAGTAGCGGGCCACTCCTACGAGCAGTACTTC. Translated, it gives CSARDRPPRVAGHSYEQYF. The V call is TRBV20-1, the J call TRBJ2-7, with 7 bases fitting TRBD2. Germline assignment: CDR1 DFQATT and CDR2 SNEGSKA (reference sequence). The CDR3 has 19 residues. V lost 0 bases, J lost 0 bases, and 17 bases stayed unmatched.

This clonotype was seen just once. This chain joins TRBV9 and TRBJ2-1, with D unresolved. Per the germline V gene, CDR1 is SGDLS and CDR2 is YYNGEE. The CDR3 has 15 amino acids. Trimming took 0 bases from V and 4 from J, leaving 11 bases between them. The CDR3 DNA follows: TGTGCCAGCAGCGTAGAGGGATTCGGGTACAATGAGCAGTTCTTC. Translation: CASSVEGFGYNEQFF. The variable domain in full, completed from reference TRBV9 and TRBJ2-1, reads DSGVTQTPKHLITATGQRVTLRCSPRSGDLSVYWYQQSLDQGLQFLIQYYNGEERAKGNILERFSAQQFPDLHSELNLSSLELGDSALYFCASSVEGFGYNEQFFGPGTRLTVL.

The chain uses TRBV7-6 and TRBJ2-7; 15 bases are shared with TRBD2. Germline V CDR1 and CDR2: SGHVS, FNYEAQ. The CDR3 contains 17 residues. The junction had 11 bases not matched to a gene; V was cut back by 5 bases and J by 6 bases. The CDR3 reads CASSPGTSGRIDPEQYF. In DNA form, the CDR3 reads TGTGCCAGCAGCCCGGGGACTAGCGGGAGGATAGACCCCGAGCAGTACTTC.

As DNA, the CDR3 is TGTGCCAGCAGTTTATTCCAGGGGGCAAATGGCTACACCTTC. Its protein is CASSLFQGANGYTF. V and J are TRBV27 and TRBJ1-2; 8 bases align to TRBD1. The CDR3 is 14 residues long. Germline assignment: CDR1 MNHEY and CDR2 SMNVEV (reference sequence). Unmatched junction bases numbered 4, after V lost 1 base and J lost 6 bases.

V gene TRBV19 combines with J gene TRBJ2-1; D is tentatively TRBD1 or TRBD2 (6 bases each). The CDR3 loop spans 15 amino acids. Trimming removed 8 bases at V and 7 bases at J, with 21 bases between. CDR1 is LNHDA, CDR2 SQIVND, per germline (reference sequence). The DNA for the CDR3 is TGTGCCAGTCAACGAAGCGGAGGGGGTATTAATGAGCAGTTCTTC. This gives the protein CASQRSGGGINEQFF. Supplemented by reference TRBV19 and TRBJ2-1, the full variable domain reads DGGITQSPKYLFRKEGQNVTLSCEQNLNHDAMYWYRQDPGQGLRLIYYSQIVNDFQKGDIAEGYSVSREKKESFPLTVTSAQKNPTAFYLCASQRSGGGINEQFFGPGTRLTVL.

For this clonotype: The junction shows a germline mismatch at one end, possibly a read error. The CDR3, as DNA: TGTGCCACCAGTAGAGGGGACAGGGAATGGTACGAGCAGTACTTC. This translates into CATSRGDREWYEQYF. The rearrangement joins TRBV15 to TRBJ2-7; TRBD1 matches at 9 bases. There are 15 residues in the CDR3. Germline V lookup: CDR1 LNHNV, CDR2 YYDKDF (reference sequence).

The V gene is TRBV20-1, the J gene TRBJ1-2; D unresolved. V dropped 4 bases and J dropped 1 base, with 10 bases sitting between them. The CDR3 has 13 amino acids. CDR1 and CDR2 from the germline V gene are DFQATT and SNEGSKA (reference sequence). In DNA form, the CDR3 reads TGCAGTGCTATCGCGGGGAATAACTATGGCTACACCTTC. Translated: CSAIAGNNYGYTF.